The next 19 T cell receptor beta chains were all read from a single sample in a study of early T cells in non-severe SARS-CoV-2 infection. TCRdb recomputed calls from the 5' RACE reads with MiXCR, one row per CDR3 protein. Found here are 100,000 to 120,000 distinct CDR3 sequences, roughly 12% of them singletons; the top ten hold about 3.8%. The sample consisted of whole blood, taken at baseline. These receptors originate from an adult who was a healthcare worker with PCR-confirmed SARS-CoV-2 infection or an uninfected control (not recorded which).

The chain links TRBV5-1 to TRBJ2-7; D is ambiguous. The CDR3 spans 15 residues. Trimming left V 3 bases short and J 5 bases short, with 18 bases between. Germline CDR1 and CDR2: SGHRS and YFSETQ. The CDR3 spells CASSSLPGFGDEQYF. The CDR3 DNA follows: TGCGCCAGCAGCTCCCTCCCCGGTTTTGGGGACGAGCAGTACTTC.

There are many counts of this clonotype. CDR3: CASSEGGYTF. In DNA form, the CDR3 reads TGTGCCAGCAGTGAAGGGGGCTACACCTTC. This chain uses TRBV6-1 with TRBJ1-2, with D uncertain. V lost 1 base, J lost 8 bases, and 2 bases lay in between. This CDR3 spans 10 amino acids. Germline CDR1 is MNHNS and CDR2 is SASEGT.

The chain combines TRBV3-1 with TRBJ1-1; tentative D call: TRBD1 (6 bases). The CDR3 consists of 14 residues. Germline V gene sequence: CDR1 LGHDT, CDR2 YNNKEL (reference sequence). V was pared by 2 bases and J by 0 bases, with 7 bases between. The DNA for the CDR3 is TGTGCCAGCAGCCAACAGGGGATGAACACTGAAGCTTTCTTT. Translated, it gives CASSQQGMNTEAFF.

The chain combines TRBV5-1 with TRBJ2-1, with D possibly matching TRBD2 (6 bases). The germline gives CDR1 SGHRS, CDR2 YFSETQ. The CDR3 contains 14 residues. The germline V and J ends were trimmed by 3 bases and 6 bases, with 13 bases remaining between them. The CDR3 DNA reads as TGCGCCAGCAGCTCACTCCGGGGAGGCAATGAGCAGTTCTTC. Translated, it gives CASSSLRGGNEQFF.

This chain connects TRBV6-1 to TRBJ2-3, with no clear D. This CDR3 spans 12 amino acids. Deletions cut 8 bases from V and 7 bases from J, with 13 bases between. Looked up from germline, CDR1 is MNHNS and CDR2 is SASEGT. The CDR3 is CASDQFPHTQYF. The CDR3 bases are TGTGCCAGCGACCAGTTCCCACATACGCAGTATTTT.

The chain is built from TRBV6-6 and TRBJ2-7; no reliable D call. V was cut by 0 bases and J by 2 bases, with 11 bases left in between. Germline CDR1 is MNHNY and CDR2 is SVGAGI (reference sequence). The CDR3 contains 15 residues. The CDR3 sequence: CASSYSGTGPYEQYF. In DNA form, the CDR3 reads TGTGCCAGCAGTTACTCGGGAACCGGGCCCTACGAGCAGTACTTC.

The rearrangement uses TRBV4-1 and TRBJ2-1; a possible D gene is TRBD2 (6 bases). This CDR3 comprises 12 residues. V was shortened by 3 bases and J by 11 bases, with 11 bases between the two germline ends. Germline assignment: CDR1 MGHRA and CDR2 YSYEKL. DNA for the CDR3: TGCGCCAGCAGCCAGGAAAGGACTAAGCAGTTCTTC. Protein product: CASSQERTKQFF.

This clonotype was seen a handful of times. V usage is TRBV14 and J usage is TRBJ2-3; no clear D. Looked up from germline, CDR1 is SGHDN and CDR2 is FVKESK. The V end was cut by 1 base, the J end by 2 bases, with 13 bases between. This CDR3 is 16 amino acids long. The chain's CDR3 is CASSQGTKPYTDTQYF. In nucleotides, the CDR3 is TGTGCCAGCAGCCAAGGAACTAAACCTTACACAGATACGCAGTATTTT.

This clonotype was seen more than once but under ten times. The CDR3 DNA reads as TGCAGTGCTAGAAGGACTAGCGAGTCCTACGAGCAGTACTTC. Encoded protein: CSARRTSESYEQYF. The chain joins TRBV20-1 to TRBJ2-7, with TRBD2 matching over 9 bases. Germline CDR1 is DFQATT and CDR2 is SNEGSKA (reference sequence). V lost 2 bases, J lost 1 base, and 3 bases stayed unmatched. This CDR3 has 14 residues.

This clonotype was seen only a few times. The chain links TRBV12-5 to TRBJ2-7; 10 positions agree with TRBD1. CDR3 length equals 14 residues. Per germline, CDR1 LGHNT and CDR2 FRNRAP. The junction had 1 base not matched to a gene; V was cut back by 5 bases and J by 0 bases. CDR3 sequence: CASGGTGDSYEQYF. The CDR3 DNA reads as TGTGCTAGTGGTGGGACAGGGGACTCCTACGAGCAGTACTTC.

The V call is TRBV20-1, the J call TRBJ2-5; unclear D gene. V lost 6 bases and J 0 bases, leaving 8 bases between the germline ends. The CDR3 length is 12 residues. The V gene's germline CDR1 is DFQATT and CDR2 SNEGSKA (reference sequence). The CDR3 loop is CSADWYQETQYF. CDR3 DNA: TGCAGTGCCGATTGGTACCAAGAGACCCAGTACTTC.

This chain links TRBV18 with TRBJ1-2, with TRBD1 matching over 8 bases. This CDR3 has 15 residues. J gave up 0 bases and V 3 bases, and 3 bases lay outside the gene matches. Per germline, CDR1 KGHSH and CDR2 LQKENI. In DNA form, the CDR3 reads TGTGCCAGCTCACCCACAGGGGGTGCTAACTATGGCTACACCTTC. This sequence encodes CASSPTGGANYGYTF. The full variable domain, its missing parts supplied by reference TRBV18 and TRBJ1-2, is NAGVMQNPRHLVRRRGQEARLRCSPMKGHSHVYWYRQLPEEGLKFMVYLQKENIIDESGMPKERFSAEFPKEGPSILRIQQVVRGDSAAYFCASSPTGGANYGYTFGSGTRLTVV.

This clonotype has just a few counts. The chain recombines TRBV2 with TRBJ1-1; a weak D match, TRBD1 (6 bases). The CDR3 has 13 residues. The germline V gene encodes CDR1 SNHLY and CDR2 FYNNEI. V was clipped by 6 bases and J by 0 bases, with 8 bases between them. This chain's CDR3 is CASSQGMNTEAFF. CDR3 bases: TGTGCCAGCAGCCAGGGGATGAACACTGAAGCTTTCTTT. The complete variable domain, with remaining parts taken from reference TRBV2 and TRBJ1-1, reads EPEVTQTPSHQVTQMGQEVILRCVPISNHLYFYWYRQILGQKVEFLVSFYNNEISEKSEIFDDQFSVERPDGSNFTLKIRSTKLEDSAMYFCASSQGMNTEAFFGQGTRLTVV.

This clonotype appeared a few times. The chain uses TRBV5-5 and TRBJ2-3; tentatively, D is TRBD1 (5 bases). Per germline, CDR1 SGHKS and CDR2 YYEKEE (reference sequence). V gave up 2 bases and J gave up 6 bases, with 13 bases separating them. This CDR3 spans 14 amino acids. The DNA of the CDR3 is TGTGCCAGCAGCTTATTGGACATCCAGGATACGCAGTATTTT. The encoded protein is CASSLLDIQDTQYF.

In nucleotides, the CDR3 is TGTGCCAGCAGCCCGGGACAGGGCGTTAGGAATGAAAAACTGTTTTTT. This sequence encodes CASSPGQGVRNEKLFF. The chain uses TRBV6-1 and TRBJ1-4; TRBD1 agrees at 9 bases. Per germline, CDR1 MNHNS and CDR2 SASEGT. This CDR3 has 16 residues. Unmatched junction bases numbered 10, after V lost 6 bases and J lost 5 bases.

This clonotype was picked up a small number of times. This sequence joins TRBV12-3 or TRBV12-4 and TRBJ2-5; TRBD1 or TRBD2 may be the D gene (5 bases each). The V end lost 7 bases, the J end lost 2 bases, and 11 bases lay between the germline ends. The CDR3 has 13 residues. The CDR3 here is CASTLGVQETQYF. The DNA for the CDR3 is TGTGCCAGCACGCTGGGGGTTCAAGAGACCCAGTACTTC.

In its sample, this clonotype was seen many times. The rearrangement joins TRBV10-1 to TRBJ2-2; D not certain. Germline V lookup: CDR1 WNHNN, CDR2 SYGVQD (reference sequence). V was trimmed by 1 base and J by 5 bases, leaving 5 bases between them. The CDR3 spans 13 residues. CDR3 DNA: TGCGCCAGCAGTGAGTTTGGTACCGGGGAGCTGTTTTTT. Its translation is CASSEFGTGELFF.

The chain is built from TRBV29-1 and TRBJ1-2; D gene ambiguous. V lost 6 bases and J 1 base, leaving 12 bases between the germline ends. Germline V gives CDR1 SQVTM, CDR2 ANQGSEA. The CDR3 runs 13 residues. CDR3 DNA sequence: TGCAGCGTGAGAAGACGGGGTAACTATGGCTACACCTTC. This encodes CSVRRRGNYGYTF.

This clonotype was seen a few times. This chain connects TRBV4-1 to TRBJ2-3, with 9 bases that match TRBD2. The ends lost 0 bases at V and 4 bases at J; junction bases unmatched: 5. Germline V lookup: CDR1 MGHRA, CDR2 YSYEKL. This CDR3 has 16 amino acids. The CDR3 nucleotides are TGCGCCAGCAGCCAAGATCACTGGACTAGCGCAGATACGCAGTATTTT. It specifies CASSQDHWTSADTQYF.